Listed below are T cell receptor beta chains from one sample, sequenced in a study of coeliac disease. The repertoire was sequenced with immunoSEQ multiplex PCR; TCRdb's copy has only in-frame clones and lacks some. Of under 5,000 clones listed, approximately 72% are singletons. The sequencing input was lamina propria lymphocytes from the gut. The receptors here all came from a woman aged 18-30 years with active celiac disease. CDR3s include the opening cysteine and the closing phenylalanine or tryptophan. D genes are given only for firm matches. Only part of the rows carry a size: once, few, many, or a class if the clone is expanded.

>-|13|-|TRBJ2-7|TRBV5-4
CARTGTSTYEQYF
TGTGCCAGAACCGGGACATCAACCTACGAGCAGTACTTC
>TRBD1|14|-|TRBJ1-2|TRBV5-1
CASSPGQGAVGYTF
TGCGCCAGCAGCCCAGGACAGGGGGCGGTAGGCTACACCTTC
>-|16|-|TRBJ1-2|TRBV19
CASSIIPSRRGYGYTF
TGTGCCAGTAGTATTATCCCCTCCCGACGGGGGTATGGCTACACCTTC
>-|12|-|TRBJ1-1|TRBV5-1
CASGFRGTEAFF
TGCGCCAGCGGATTCAGGGGCACTGAAGCTTTCTTT
>TRBD1|15|-|TRBJ1-6|TRBV6-1
CASSEQGGDNSPLHF
TGTGCCAGCAGTGAACAGGGGGGCGATAATTCACCCCTCCACTTT
>-|16|once|TRBJ1-5|TRBV6-6
CASSYPPTVGNQPQHF
TGTGCCAGCAGTTACCCCCCGACAGTAGGTAATCAGCCCCAGCATTTT
>TRBD2|16|-|TRBJ2-1|TRBV5-1
CASSLTSGGPSGEQFF
TGCGCCAGCAGCTTAACCAGCGGGGGGCCTTCGGGAGAGCAGTTCTTC
>-|11|-|TRBJ1-1|TRBV7-2
CSTAGYTEAFF
TGCTCCACGGCCGGGTACACTGAAGCTTTCTTT
>-|15|-|TRBJ2-3|TRBV11-2
CASLAEFDGTDTQYF
TGTGCCAGCTTGGCAGAATTTGATGGCACAGATACGCAGTATTTT
>TRBD1|18|-|TRBJ1-1|TRBV13
CASSPRTGGAMSSSEAFF
TGTGCCAGCAGCCCCAGGACAGGGGGCGCGATGTCGTCATCCGAAGCTTTCTTT
>TRBD1|14|-|TRBJ1-2|TRBV10-1
CASSESLQGYGYTF
TGCGCCAGCAGCGAGAGCTTACAGGGGTATGGCTACACCTTC
>TRBD1|17|-|TRBJ2-3|TRBV19
CASSILQGLASTDTQYF
TGTGCCAGTAGTATCCTACAGGGGCTCGCCTCCACAGATACGCAGTATTTT
>-|15|-|TRBJ2-1|TRBV5-6
CASSWRVTGYNEQFF
TGTGCCAGCAGTTGGAGGGTTACGGGGTACAATGAGCAGTTCTTC
>-|15|-|TRBJ2-1|TRBV5-4
CASSSTRQPYNEQFF
TGTGCCAGCAGCTCAACGAGACAGCCTTACAATGAGCAGTTCTTC
>TRBD2|16|few|TRBJ2-1|TRBV6-6
CASSLAGGPSYNEQFF
TGTGCCAGCAGCCTAGCGGGAGGGCCCTCCTACAATGAGCAGTTCTTC
>TRBD1|15|-|TRBJ2-7|TRBV19
CASRSRTGGHYEQYF
TGTGCCAGTAGGTCACGGACAGGGGGACACTACGAGCAGTACTTC
>TRBD2|14|-|TRBJ2-1|TRBV6-5
CASSRTSGRNEQFF
TGTGCCAGCAGCCGGACTAGCGGCCGCAATGAGCAGTTCTTC
>-|14|few|TRBJ1-1|TRBV27
CASSPSGGGTEAFF
TGTGCCAGCAGTCCTTCGGGAGGGGGCACTGAAGCTTTCTTT
>-|14|-|TRBJ1-2|TRBV12-2
CASRFQTDFYGYTF
TGTGCAAGTCGCTTTCAGACAGACTTCTATGGCTACACCTTC
>-|13|-|TRBJ2-2|TRBV7-2
CASSVSGPGELFF
TGTGCCAGCAGCGTTAGTGGTCCCGGGGAGCTGTTTTTT
>TRBD1|14|few|TRBJ2-7|TRBV27
CASSTDRDLWEQYF
TGTGCCAGCAGTACGGACAGGGACCTCTGGGAGCAGTACTTC
>TRBD2|15|-|TRBJ2-7|TRBV6-1
CASSEGVAGSYEQYF
TGTGCCAGCAGTGAGGGGGTAGCGGGCTCCTACGAGCAGTACTTC
>TRBD1|12|-|TRBJ1-2|TRBV15
CATSRGQGGYTF
TGTGCCACCAGCAGAGGACAGGGTGGCTACACCTTC
>TRBD2|12|-|TRBJ2-3|TRBV28
CASYGGIDTQYF
TGTGCCAGCTACGGGGGGATAGATACGCAGTATTTT
>TRBD2|15|-|TRBJ2-2|TRBV4-2
CASSPGTSDTGELFF
TGTGCCAGCAGCCCCGGGACTAGCGACACCGGGGAGCTGTTTTTT
>TRBD2|19|-|TRBJ2-5|TRBV19
CASSLSSGGALGTQETQYF
TGTGCCAGTAGTCTCAGTAGCGGGGGGGCCTTGGGCACACAAGAGACCCAGTACTTC
>TRBD2|18|-|TRBJ2-1|TRBV28
CASSAGWGTSGNYNEQFF
TGTGCCAGCAGTGCAGGGTGGGGAACTAGCGGGAACTACAATGAGCAGTTCTTC
>TRBD1|16|-|TRBJ1-4|TRBV18
CASSKLPGQGDEKLFF
TGTGCCAGCTCAAAACTGCCGGGACAGGGAGATGAAAAACTGTTTTTT
>-|16|few|TRBJ1-6|TRBV30
CAWSGQRYSYNSPLHF
TGTGCCTGGAGTGGACAGAGATACTCCTATAATTCACCCCTCCACTTT
>TRBD1|14|-|TRBJ2-2|TRBV2
CASRATGETGELFF
TGTGCCAGCAGGGCGACAGGGGAAACCGGGGAGCTGTTTTTT
>-|16|-|TRBJ2-3|TRBV9
CASSADWGQGSDTQYF
TGTGCCAGCAGCGCAGACTGGGGGCAGGGGTCAGATACGCAGTATTTT
>TRBD1|14|-|TRBJ1-1|TRBV7-2
CASSRVQGVTEAFF
TGTGCCAGCAGCCGAGTACAGGGGGTCACTGAAGCTTTCTTT
>-|14|-|TRBJ2-7|TRBV7-6
CASSFRDTLYEQYF
TGTGCCAGCAGCTTCCGGGACACTCTCTACGAGCAGTACTTC
>-|15|-|TRBJ1-4|TRBV5-1
CASRAPQGGGEKLFF
TGCGCCAGCAGGGCCCCACAGGGTGGGGGTGAAAAACTGTTTTTT
>-|14|-|TRBJ2-1|TRBV21-1
CASSKLWGDNEQFF
TGTGCCAGCAGCAAACTATGGGGGGACAATGAGCAGTTCTTC
>TRBD1|16|-|TRBJ1-1|TRBV5-6
CASSLPRTGMNTEAFF
TGTGCCAGCAGCTTGCCGCGGACAGGGATGAACACTGAAGCTTTCTTT
>-|14|-|TRBJ1-3|TRBV10-2
CASSSQGGGNTIYF
TGCGCCAGCAGTTCCCAGGGCGGCGGAAACACCATATATTTT
>TRBD1|13|once|TRBJ2-7|TRBV6-1
CASRPGQSYEQYF
TGTGCCAGCAGGCCGGGACAGAGCTACGAGCAGTACTTC
>TRBD2|16|-|TRBJ2-5|TRBV6-1
CASSEEGRDWRETQYF
TGTGCCAGCAGTGAAGAGGGGAGGGATTGGAGGGAGACCCAGTACTTC
>-|12|-|TRBJ2-1|TRBV5-8
CASSLAADSQFF
TGTGCCAGCAGCTTGGCCGCGGACAGTCAGTTCTTC
>TRBD1|14|-|TRBJ2-1|TRBV4-2
CASSQEGQGNEQFF
TGTGCCAGCAGCCAGGAGGGACAGGGCAATGAGCAGTTCTTC
>TRBD1|14|few|TRBJ2-7|TRBV4-2
CASSQEGQGVEQYF
TGTGCCAGCAGCCAAGAGGGACAGGGGGTCGAGCAGTACTTC
>TRBD1|16|-|TRBJ2-7|TRBV28
CASSDSRTGLQGEQYF
TGTGCCAGCAGTGATTCCAGGACAGGCCTTCAGGGAGAGCAGTACTTC